This entry lists 24 T cell receptor beta chains sequenced from one sample in a study of blood T cell repertoires in COVID-19. The assay was immunoSEQ multiplex PCR, and TCRdb's table has in-frame clones only and misses some. The sample yields about 85,000 clones, around 89% seen once. Specimen: peripheral blood. Receptors originate from a woman of 80 years or more with active or convalescent COVID-19.

The chain couples TRBV3-1 (or the pseudogene TRBV3-2) to TRBJ1-3; D is unresolved. The germline V gene encodes CDR1 LGHDT and CDR2 YNNKEL (reference sequence). Trimming shortened V by 1 base and J by 4 bases, and 8 bases separated the two germline ends. This CDR3 contains 14 residues. For the CDR3, the DNA is TGTGCCAGCAGCCAAGGAGGTAACGGAAACACCATATATTTT. Encoded protein: CASSQGGNGNTIYF.

The chain has TRBV5-1 and TRBJ1-3, with D possibly being TRBD1 (6 bases). The ends were cut back, 2 bases at V and 7 bases at J, with 7 bases in the middle. Germline values: CDR1 SGHRS, CDR2 YFSETQ. There are 12 residues in the CDR3. As DNA, the CDR3 is TGCGCCAGCAGCTTCGACAGGAACACCATATATTTT. This translates into CASSFDRNTIYF.

The J gene is TRBJ1-5, the V gene TRBV27; no reliable D call. Germline CDR1 reads MNHEY; CDR2 reads SMNVEV (reference sequence). Trimming pared 6 bases from V and 2 bases from J, leaving 8 bases between. This CDR3 is 13 amino acids long. The CDR3 here is CASSPRGNQPQHF. In DNA form, the CDR3 reads TGTGCCAGCAGCCCCCGGGGCAATCAGCCCCAGCATTTT.

The genes are TRBV6-5 and TRBJ2-7, with 16 bases matching TRBD2. Germline V gene data show CDR1 as MNHEY and CDR2 as SVGAGI. The CDR3 runs to 15 residues. V trimming: 11 bases; J trimming: 3 bases; junction bases outside the gene matches: 7. Written as DNA, the CDR3 is TGTGCCGGGGAGGGACTAGCGGGAGGGGGCTACGAGCAGTACTTC. It codes for CAGEGLAGGGYEQYF.

The table lists this clone with a few counts. The CDR3 nucleotides read TGTGCCAGCAGTCCTTCTAGCACAGATACGCAGTATTTT. Its protein is CASSPSSTDTQYF. The chain couples TRBV3-1 (or the pseudogene TRBV3-2) to TRBJ2-3; D is ambiguous. There are 13 residues in the CDR3. V gave up 6 bases and J gave up 0 bases, with 7 bases separating them. CDR1 is LGHDT and CDR2 is YNNKEL in the germline V gene (reference sequence).

This rearrangement joins TRBV7-2 to TRBJ1-1; D remains unclear. CDR1 is SGHTA, CDR2 FQGNSA, per germline. The CDR3 loop spans 14 amino acids. Trimming stripped 1 base from V and 7 bases from J, with 13 bases between. In DNA form, the CDR3 reads TGTGCCAGCAGCTTAGATCGATGGCAGATTGAAGCTTTCTTT. This translates into CASSLDRWQIEAFF.

This rearrangement joins TRBV19 to TRBJ1-5; maybe TRBD1 (5 bases). Looked up from germline, CDR1 is LNHDA and CDR2 is SQIVND (reference sequence). CDR3 length: 15 amino acids. Trimming removed 1 base from V and 7 bases from J, with 14 bases in between. The chain's CDR3 is CASSIGGRRGQPQHF. CDR3 sequence (DNA): TGTGCCAGTAGTATAGGGGGAAGGAGGGGACAGCCCCAGCATTTT.

The V and J genes are TRBV4-1 and TRBJ2-7, with D possibly matching TRBD2 (5 bases). CDR1 and CDR2 from the germline V gene are MGHRA and YSYEKL. Trimming shortened V by 0 bases and J by 3 bases, and 9 bases separated the two germline ends. CDR3 length equals 14 residues. The CDR3 region has the DNA TGCGCCAGCAGCCAAGAACCGGGAAGCTACGAGCAGTACTTC. Its protein product is CASSQEPGSYEQYF.

The chain is built from TRBV6-5 and TRBJ2-2, with 9 bases aligning to TRBD2. The V segment lost 7 bases and the J segment 6 bases; nucleotides outside the gene matches: 9. The CDR3 extends over 15 amino acids. Looked up from germline, CDR1 is MNHEY and CDR2 is SVGAGI. The CDR3 DNA reads TGTGCCAGCACCTTAGGGCGGGAGGGATCCGGGGAGCTGTTTTTT. Translating gives CASTLGREGSGELFF.

The chain is built from TRBV14 and TRBJ2-7; possible D gene TRBD2, 6 bases. CDR1 SGHDN and CDR2 FVKESK come from the germline V gene. Trimming removed 1 base from V and 6 bases from J, with 13 bases in between. The CDR3 covers 14 residues. This CDR3 reads CASSQVRGLAEQYF. The CDR3 DNA follows: TGTGCCAGCAGCCAAGTGAGGGGACTCGCCGAGCAGTACTTC.

The gene calls are TRBV19 and TRBJ2-1; tentative D call: TRBD1 (5 bases). In germline, CDR1 is LNHDA, CDR2 SQIVND (reference sequence). The V and J ends lost 3 bases and 4 bases respectively, with 10 bases between them. The CDR3 is made up of 14 amino acids. The CDR3 loop is CASSISRGYNEQFF. The CDR3 coding sequence is TGTGCCAGTAGTATCTCTAGGGGTTACAATGAGCAGTTCTTC.

This chain connects TRBV27 to TRBJ1-1; no definite D call. This CDR3 spans 17 amino acids. Germline V gene lookup returns CDR1 MNHEY and CDR2 SMNVEV (reference sequence). Trimming pared 4 bases from V and 0 bases from J, leaving 18 bases between. CDR3 sequence reads: CASSSGIDGRMNTEAFF. CDR3 nucleotide sequence: TGTGCCAGCAGTTCGGGAATCGACGGCAGAATGAACACTGAAGCTTTCTTT.

The chain joins TRBV7-6 to TRBJ1-4; perhaps TRBD1 as D (5 bases). V was shortened by 5 bases and J by 8 bases, with 9 bases between the two germline ends. Germline lookup yields CDR1 SGHVS and CDR2 FNYEAQ. This CDR3 is built from 12 residues. In nucleotides, the CDR3 is TGTGCCAGCAGCCGGGGGGGGGAAAAACTGTTTTTT. Translating it yields CASSRGGEKLFF.

V is TRBV10-2 and J is TRBJ2-1; unclear D gene. CDR3 length: 15 amino acids. Germline loops: CDR1 WSHSY, CDR2 SAAADI. The ends were cut back, 0 bases at V and 0 bases at J, with 6 bases in the middle. The CDR3 reads CASSESMSSYNEQFF. The DNA for the CDR3 is TGCGCCAGCAGTGAGTCGATGAGCTCCTACAATGAGCAGTTCTTC.

The V and J genes are TRBV9 and TRBJ1-2, with 7 bases aligning to TRBD1. Germline CDR1 SGDLS, CDR2 YYNGEE. The V and J ends lost 5 bases and 6 bases, in that order; junction bases with no gene match: 19. The CDR3 is 17 amino acids. CDR3 region: CASSDSRTGFRRDGYTF. In DNA, the CDR3 is TGTGCCAGCAGTGACTCCAGGACAGGTTTTCGGCGAGATGGCTACACCTTC. Full variable domain (rest looked up from reference TRBV9 and TRBJ1-2): DSGVTQTPKHLITATGQRVTLRCSPRSGDLSVYWYQQSLDQGLQFLIQYYNGEERAKGNILERFSAQQFPDLHSELNLSSLELGDSALYFCASSDSRTGFRRDGYTFGSGTRLTVV.

V is TRBV18 and J is TRBJ1-1; D is ambiguous. The CDR3 length is 13 residues. V shed 3 bases and J shed 3 bases, with 8 bases lying between them. Germline loops: CDR1 KGHSH, CDR2 LQKENI. For the CDR3, the DNA is TGTGCCAGCTCACCCGGGAGTGACACTGAAGCTTTCTTT. Protein: CASSPGSDTEAFF.

This clone was seen more than once but under ten times. The chain carries TRBV7-2 and TRBJ1-2; TRBD1 might be the D (6 bases). V lost 1 base, J lost 6 bases, and 15 bases lay in between. The CDR3 loop spans 15 amino acids. Germline assignment: CDR1 SGHTA and CDR2 FQGNSA. CDR3 residues: CASSLGGGRSDGYTF. Written as DNA, the CDR3 is TGTGCCAGCAGCTTAGGCGGGGGGCGATCGGATGGCTACACCTTC.

The V gene is TRBV4-3, the J gene TRBJ1-5, with D possibly matching TRBD1 (5 bases). The V and J ends lost 3 bases and 2 bases respectively, with 11 bases between them. The length of the CDR3 is 15 residues. Germline assignment: CDR1 LGHNA and CDR2 YSLEER. CDR3: CASSQALQGNQPQHF. In nucleotides, the CDR3 is TGCGCCAGCAGCCAGGCCTTACAGGGCAATCAGCCCCAGCATTTT.

The chain has TRBV27 and TRBJ1-1, with D uncertain. CDR3 length: 12 amino acids. Germline V gene lookup returns CDR1 MNHEY and CDR2 SMNVEV (reference sequence). The V and J ends lost 5 bases and 11 bases respectively, with 15 bases between them. The CDR3 spells CASSTRQGWAFF. The CDR3 DNA is TGTGCCAGCAGTACTAGACAAGGCTGGGCTTTCTTT.

The CDR3 DNA follows: TGTGCCAGCAGCTTAGTGCCCGGGACAGGGAGCTATAATTCACCCCTCCACTTT. Its protein is CASSLVPGTGSYNSPLHF. This sequence joins TRBV7-8 and TRBJ1-6; 9 nucleotides agree with TRBD1. V gave up 1 base and J gave up 3 bases; unmatched junction bases: 7. CDR1 is SGHVS and CDR2 is FQNEAQ in the germline V gene. This CDR3 spans 18 amino acids. The full variable domain, its missing parts supplied by reference TRBV7-8 and TRBJ1-6, is GAGVSQSPRYKVAKRGQDVALRCDPISGHVSLFWYQQALGQGPEFLTYFQNEAQLDKSGLPSDRFFAERPEGSVSTLKIQRTQQEDSAVYLCASSLVPGTGSYNSPLHFGNGTRLTVT.

The CDR3 here is CASQGYGLTTEQYF. For the CDR3, the DNA is TGTGCCAGCCAGGGTTACGGCCTCACAACCGAGCAGTACTTC. The chain recombines TRBV2 with TRBJ2-7, with D possibly matching TRBD1 (5 bases). The CDR3 consists of 14 residues. Germline CDR1 is SNHLY and CDR2 is FYNNEI. V was clipped by 8 bases and J by 6 bases, with 20 bases between them. Filled out from reference TRBV2 and TRBJ2-7, the complete variable domain reads EPEVTQTPSHQVTQMGQEVILRCVPISNHLYFYWYRQILGQKVEFLVSFYNNEISEKSEIFDDQFSVERPDGSNFTLKIRSTKLEDSAMYFCASQGYGLTTEQYFGPGTRLTVT.

The V gene is TRBV13, the J gene TRBJ2-7; 10 bases are shared with TRBD1. This CDR3 comprises 17 residues. Trimming took 4 bases from V and 6 from J; bases not matched to a gene: 15. Germline V gene data show CDR1 as PRHDT and CDR2 as FYEKMQ (reference sequence). CDR3 protein: CASSSTLTGTGEAEQYF. CDR3 bases: TGTGCCAGCAGCTCGACACTTACCGGGACAGGGGAGGCCGAGCAGTACTTC.

This clone was found once. The J gene is TRBJ2-7, the V gene TRBV27; weak D call: TRBD1 (6 bases). The CDR3 sequence is 13 residues long. Between the trimmed V and J ends, which lost 6 bases and 5 bases, there was a span of 14 bases. The germline CDR1 and CDR2 sequences are MNHEY and SMNVEV (reference sequence). The CDR3 sequence is CASRQGGFHEQYF. The CDR3 region has the DNA TGTGCCAGCAGACAAGGGGGATTCCACGAGCAGTACTTC.

This clone was observed a single time. The genes are TRBV30 and TRBJ1-3; the D gene is possibly TRBD1 (6 bases). V shed 2 bases and J shed 0 bases, with 11 bases lying between them. Per germline, CDR1 GTSNPN and CDR2 SVGIG (reference sequence). CDR3 length equals 15 residues. The CDR3 nucleotides read TGTGCCTGGAGTCCCACAGGGAGCTCTGGAAACACCATATATTTT. Protein sequence: CAWSPTGSSGNTIYF.